These T cell receptor beta chains were read from a single sample in a study of siplizumab effects on memory and regulatory T cells. Clones were sequenced by immunoSEQ multiplex PCR, and TCRdb holds only the in-frame ones, with some missing. The sample carries 85,000 to 95,000 clones, over 85% recorded once. Material for sequencing was non-Treg CD4+ T cells sorted from blood. These receptors were obtained from a human donor in good health. CDR3s include the opening cysteine and the closing phenylalanine or tryptophan. The D gene is left open where the match is weak. The size of a clone is reported for some rows only, either as once, few or many, or as a class for expanded clones.

>.|.|TRBJ1-6|TRBV4-2
CASSQGKATPLHF
TGTGCCAGCAGCCAAGGGAAAGCAACACCCCTCCACTTT
>.|TRBD1|TRBJ2-7|TRBV18
CASSPKQGVNYEQYF
TGTGCCAGCTCACCCAAACAGGGGGTCAACTACGAGCAGTACTTC
>.|TRBD1|TRBJ1-2|TRBV7-3
CASRPGQGNNYGYTF
TGTGCCAGCAGACCCGGACAGGGCAATAACTATGGCTACACCTTC
>.|.|TRBJ2-3|TRBV6-5
CASSYYQSDTQYF
TGTGCCAGCAGTTACTATCAATCAGATACGCAGTATTTT
>.|.|TRBJ1-1|TRBV4-1
CASRQEGGTEAFF
TGCGCCAGCAGGCAAGAGGGGGGGACTGAAGCTTTCTTT
>.|.|TRBJ2-1|TRBV7-2
CASSSSLASTNRGKFF
TGTGCCAGCAGCTCATCGCTAGCGTCAACAAACCGAGGGAAGTTCTTC
>few|TRBD1|TRBJ2-2|TRBV7-6
CASSFSQGFGTGELFF
TGTGCCAGCAGCTTCTCACAGGGGTTCGGCACCGGGGAGCTGTTTTTT
>.|TRBD1|TRBJ2-7|TRBV7-8
CASSSAQGSAEQYF
TGTGCCAGCAGCTCGGCACAGGGGTCGGCGGAGCAGTACTTC
>.|.|TRBJ1-1|TRBV10-2
CASSRGANTEAFF
TGCGCCAGCAGCCGGGGGGCGAACACTGAAGCTTTCTTT
>.|.|TRBJ1-2|TRBV10-3
CATQDRGATNYGYTF
TGTGCCACACAGGACCGAGGAGCTACTAACTATGGCTACACCTTC
>.|TRBD1|TRBJ2-5|TRBV19
CASSQQGAVETQYF
TGTGCCAGTAGTCAGCAGGGGGCCGTAGAGACCCAGTACTTC
>.|.|TRBJ1-1|TRBV7-2
CASSLVARNTEAFF
TGTGCCAGCAGCTTAGTTGCCAGGAACACTGAAGCTTTCTTT
>.|TRBD1|TRBJ1-2|TRBV5-6
CASSVDRGYGYTF
TGTGCCAGCAGCGTCGACAGGGGCTATGGCTACACCTTC